Here is one T cell receptor beta chain with its context. The antigen is not known. The CDR3 extends over 16 amino acids. The germline V gene has CDR1 MNHNY and CDR2 SVGAGI (reference sequence). Germline trimming cut 0 bases from V and 4 bases from J; bases unmatched to any gene: 7. Participants comprised healthy donors of bone marrow. PCR employed 60 Vbeta and 13 Jbeta primers. Using immunoSEQ multiplex PCR, the repertoire was profiled, and TCRdb retains in-frame clones only, with some absent. The table shows about 190,000 clones, with roughly four fifths occurring only once. The entry originates in a study of cytomegalovirus exposure and HLA in healthy donors. Study summary: As released early, the data held about 85 million unique TCRs from HLA-typed donors.

Study results and caveats: Per a prior analysis, the majority of TCR beta V segments were productive roughly 87% or roughly 30% of the time.

This receptor was identified in a young woman in good health and CMV-seropositive. The sequenced sample was PBMCs. The V and J genes are TRBV6-6 and TRBJ2-7, with 9 nucleotides matching TRBD1. The CDR3 spells CASSYSGQGPPYEQYF. The DNA of the CDR3 is TGTGCCAGCAGTTACTCGGGACAGGGTCCCCCTTACGAGCAGTACTTC.